The clone carrying this T cell receptor (beta chain) was detected only once. This sample was included in a study of CD8 T cells in Susac syndrome. Reverse transcription of about 0.5 to 1 ug RNA used random hexamers. MiXCR was run by TCRdb on the immunoSEQ multiplex PCR reads, yielding one entry per CDR3 protein. The sample consists of about 120,000 distinct CDR3 sequences, roughly 94% of them appearing once. Germline loops: CDR1 ENHRY, CDR2 SYGVKD. The V end was cut by 2 bases, the J end by 2 bases, with 19 bases between. The CDR3 runs to 18 residues. Specimen: CD4+ T cells from PBMCs. V gene TRBV10-3 combines with J gene TRBJ1-5, with D possibly TRBD1 on 6 matching bases. The sequence derives from a human donor in good health. CDR3: CAISEIRASGAGNQPQHF. CDR3 in DNA: TGTGCCATCAGTGAGATACGGGCTTCGGGGGCCGGCAATCAGCCCCAGCATTTT.